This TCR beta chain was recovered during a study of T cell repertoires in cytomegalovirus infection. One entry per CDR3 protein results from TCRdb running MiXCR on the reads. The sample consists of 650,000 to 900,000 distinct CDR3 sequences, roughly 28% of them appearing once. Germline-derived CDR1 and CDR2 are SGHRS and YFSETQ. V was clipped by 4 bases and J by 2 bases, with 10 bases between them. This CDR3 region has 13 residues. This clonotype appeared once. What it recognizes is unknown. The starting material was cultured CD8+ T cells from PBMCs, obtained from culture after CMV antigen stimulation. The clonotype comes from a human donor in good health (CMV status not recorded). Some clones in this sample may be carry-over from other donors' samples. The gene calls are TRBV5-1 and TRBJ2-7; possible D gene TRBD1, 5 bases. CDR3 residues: CASSPTDTYEQYF. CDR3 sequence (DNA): TGCGCCAGCAGCCCGACAGATACCTACGAGCAGTACTTC.